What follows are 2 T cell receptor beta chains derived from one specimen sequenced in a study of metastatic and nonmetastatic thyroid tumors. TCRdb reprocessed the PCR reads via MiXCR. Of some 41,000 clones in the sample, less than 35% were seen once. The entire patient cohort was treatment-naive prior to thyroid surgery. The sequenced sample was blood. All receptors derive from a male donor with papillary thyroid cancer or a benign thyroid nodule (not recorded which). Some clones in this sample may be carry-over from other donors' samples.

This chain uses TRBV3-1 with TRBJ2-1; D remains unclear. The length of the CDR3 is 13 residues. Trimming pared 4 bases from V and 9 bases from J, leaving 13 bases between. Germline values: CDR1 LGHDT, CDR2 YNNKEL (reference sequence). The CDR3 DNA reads TGTGCCAGCAGCCCTTCTCCTAGGTCTGAGCAGTTCTTC. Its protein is CASSPSPRSEQFF.

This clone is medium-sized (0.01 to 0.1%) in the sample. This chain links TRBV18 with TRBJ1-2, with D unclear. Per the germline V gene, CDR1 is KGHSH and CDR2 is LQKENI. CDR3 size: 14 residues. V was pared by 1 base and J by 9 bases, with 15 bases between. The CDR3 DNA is TGTGCCAGCTCACCACAGGACCGAGAGGGTCGCTACACCTTC. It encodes CASSPQDREGRYTF.